The T cell receptor (beta chain) described here comes from a study of CD8 T cells in ankylosing spondylitis. Study-level results: One TCR beta motif, made up of 7 or 8 highly homologous variants, appeared characteristic of ankylosing spondylitis blood. Clones linked to the disease showed a CD8+ phenotype. They occurred at relatively low frequencies in peripheral blood.

With regard to this clonotype: Its target is unknown. A junction boundary mismatches the germline segment, possibly from a read error.

Libraries of TCR beta came from quantitative 5'-RACE with molecular barcodes. One entry per CDR3 protein results from TCRdb running MiXCR on the 5' RACE reads. The sample records fewer than 650,000 distinct CDR3 sequences, about 12% being singletons. This TCR derives from a male donor with ankylosing spondylitis. The sequenced sample was blood, either unsorted or a sorted T cell fraction (not recorded which).

The CDR3 loop is CASSQDSEGARFF. For the CDR3, the DNA is TGTGCCAGCAGCCAAGACTCGGAAGGGGCCCGGTTTTTT. This chain connects TRBV3-1 to TRBJ1-1; D might be TRBD1 (5 bases). Germline-derived CDR1 and CDR2 are LGHDT and YNNKEL (reference sequence). This CDR3 comprises 13 residues.